The 27 T cell receptor beta chains reported below all come from one sample, sequenced in a study of CD8 T cells in Susac syndrome. Reverse transcription of roughly 0.5 to 1 ug RNA was performed with random hexamers. Using its own MiXCR run on the immunoSEQ multiplex PCR reads, TCRdb lists one record per CDR3 protein. This table has 70,000 or so distinct CDR3 sequences, approximately 95% appearing once. The specimen was CD8+ T cells from PBMCs. The receptors here all came from a human donor in good health.

The chain combines TRBV7-9 with TRBJ2-1, with 10 bases identical to TRBD2. Per germline, CDR1 SEHNR and CDR2 FQNEAQ (reference sequence). After removal of 8 bases from V and 9 bases from J, the junction contained 7 bases not matched to a gene. The CDR3 covers 13 residues. CDR3 in amino acids: CASSTSGVSEQFF. DNA for the CDR3: TGTGCCAGCTCTACTAGCGGGGTTTCTGAGCAGTTCTTC.

CDR3 sequence reads: CASQGFRGGNQPQHF. As DNA, the CDR3 is TGTGCCAGTCAAGGTTTTCGGGGCGGCAATCAGCCCCAGCATTTT. The chain employs TRBV19 and TRBJ1-5; weak D call: TRBD1 (5 bases). Trimming pared 8 bases from V and 2 bases from J, leaving 16 bases between. The CDR3 is made up of 15 amino acids. Germline V gives CDR1 LNHDA, CDR2 SQIVND (reference sequence).

V is TRBV5-1 and J is TRBJ1-1, with unresolved D. From germline, CDR1 is SGHRS and CDR2 YFSETQ. CDR3 length: 15 amino acids. The germline V and J ends were trimmed by 4 bases and 2 bases, with 15 bases remaining between them. The CDR3 coding sequence is TGCGCCAGCAGCATGGCTCTCGGGTTAAACACTGAAGCTTTCTTT. The encoded protein is CASSMALGLNTEAFF. The full variable domain, in which reference TRBV5-1 and TRBJ1-1 provide the parts outside the CDR3, is KAGVTQTPRYLIKTRGQQVTLSCSPISGHRSVSWYQQTPGQGLQFLFEYFSETQRNKGNFPGRFSGRQFSNSRSEMNVSTLELGDSALYLCASSMALGLNTEAFFGQGTRLTVV.

A single count supports this clonotype. V is TRBV19 and J is TRBJ1-2; D is unclear. This CDR3 contains 14 residues. Germline V lookup: CDR1 LNHDA, CDR2 SQIVND (reference sequence). Trimming removed 6 bases from V and 2 bases from J, with 13 bases in between. In nucleotides, the CDR3 is TGTGCCAGTAGCCCAAGCGACGGAAACTATGGCTACACCTTC. Protein product: CASSPSDGNYGYTF.

This clonotype was counted a single time. The genes are TRBV9 and TRBJ2-2, with no clear D. CDR3 size: 13 residues. Trimming pared 4 bases from V and 4 bases from J, leaving 8 bases between. Germline V lookup: CDR1 SGDLS, CDR2 YYNGEE. CDR3 amino acids: CASSPPITGELFF. The CDR3, as DNA: TGTGCCAGCAGCCCACCGATCACCGGGGAGCTGTTTTTT.

The chain carries TRBV29-1 and TRBJ2-2; D gene uncertain. The CDR3 loop spans 13 amino acids. CDR1 and CDR2 from the germline V gene are SQVTM and ANQGSEA. V shed 5 bases and J shed 0 bases, with 7 bases lying between them. The CDR3 region has the DNA TGCAGCGTTTCCGCTTCGAACACCGGGGAGCTGTTTTTT. Translated, it gives CSVSASNTGELFF.

This rearrangement joins TRBV4-3 to TRBJ2-3; TRBD1 matches 8 bases. Germline V gene lookup returns CDR1 LGHNA and CDR2 YSLEER. Unmatched junction bases numbered 9, after V lost 0 bases and J lost 7 bases. The CDR3 runs 16 residues. CDR3 loop: CASSQDAGQGANTQYF. In nucleotides, the CDR3 is TGCGCCAGCAGCCAAGATGCAGGACAGGGAGCGAATACGCAGTATTTT.

The chain combines TRBV5-5 with TRBJ2-3, with unresolved D. The CDR3 length is 15 residues. The germline V gene encodes CDR1 SGHKS and CDR2 YYEKEE (reference sequence). V was shortened by 0 bases and J by 2 bases, with 10 bases between the two germline ends. CDR3 DNA: TGTGCCAGCAGCTTGGTTGGGCGTGCCACAGATACGCAGTATTTT. As protein: CASSLVGRATDTQYF.

This chain joins TRBV6-1 and TRBJ2-3; 13 bases match TRBD2. Germline CDR1 reads MNHNS; CDR2 reads SASEGT. This CDR3 is 14 amino acids long. Trimming took 5 bases from V and 6 from J; bases not matched to a gene: 2. CDR3 coding DNA: TGTGCCAGCAGTACGGGACTAGCGGGGGATACGCAGTATTTT. Its translation: CASSTGLAGDTQYF.

This rearrangement joins TRBV4-1 to TRBJ2-7; D is possibly TRBD1 (5 bases). The V end lost 0 bases, the J end lost 6 bases, and 6 bases lay between the germline ends. Germline V CDR1 and CDR2: MGHRA, YSYEKL. CDR3 length equals 12 residues. Here the CDR3 DNA reads TGCGCCAGCAGCCAAGATCAGGGCGAGCAGTACTTC. Amino acid sequence: CASSQDQGEQYF.

The rearrangement joins TRBV28 to TRBJ1-2; 7 nucleotides agree with TRBD1. Looked up from germline, CDR1 is MDHEN and CDR2 is SYDVKM. Germline trimming cut 2 bases from V and 4 bases from J; bases unmatched to any gene: 10. The CDR3 covers 16 residues. The CDR3 DNA reads as TGTGCCAGCAGTTTAAATGAAGGGACAGAAATCTATGGCTACACCTTC. It is translated as CASSLNEGTEIYGYTF.

The chain combines TRBV4-1 with TRBJ1-1; weak D call: TRBD1 (5 bases). CDR1 and CDR2 from the germline V gene are MGHRA and YSYEKL. This CDR3 is 15 amino acids long. V was trimmed by 0 bases and J by 4 bases, leaving 12 bases between them. CDR3 coding DNA: TGCGCCAGCAGCCAAGATAGGACCGGGGGCACTGAAGCTTTCTTT. It yields the protein CASSQDRTGGTEAFF.

J is TRBJ2-7 and V is TRBV12-3 or TRBV12-4; D unresolved. V gave up 2 bases and J gave up 5 bases, with 7 bases separating them. This CDR3 is 12 amino acids long. CDR3 residues: CASSLSIHEQYF. The CDR3 coding sequence is TGTGCCAGCAGTTTATCCATCCACGAGCAGTACTTC.

V gene TRBV4-3 combines with J gene TRBJ2-1, with TRBD2 identical over 9 bases. With 1 base clipped from V and 0 bases from J, the junction kept 13 bases outside the gene matches. This CDR3 is 20 amino acids long. From germline, CDR1 is LGHNA and CDR2 YSLEER. In DNA, the CDR3 is TGCGCCAGCAGCCAAGTTCAAGCGGGGGGCTTCCGAAGCTCCTACAATGAGCAGTTCTTC. This encodes CASSQVQAGGFRSSYNEQFF.

This chain connects TRBV7-9 to TRBJ2-1; possible D gene TRBD2, 7 bases. From germline, CDR1 is SEHNR and CDR2 FQNEAQ (reference sequence). V was cut by 6 bases and J by 2 bases, with 20 bases left in between. The CDR3 totals 17 residues. CDR3 loop: CASRGGGPPSTYNEQFF. In nucleotides, the CDR3 is TGTGCCAGCAGGGGAGGGGGGCCCCCCTCTACCTACAATGAGCAGTTCTTC.

The rearrangement joins TRBV4-1 to TRBJ2-1, with 9 bases identical to TRBD1. Per the germline V gene, CDR1 is MGHRA and CDR2 is YSYEKL. V trimming: 9 bases; J trimming: 2 bases; junction bases outside the gene matches: 11. The CDR3 is 16 amino acids. The CDR3 region is CASTVFGQGTYNEQFF. The CDR3 DNA is TGCGCCAGTACCGTCTTTGGACAGGGGACCTACAATGAGCAGTTCTTC.

The chain uses TRBV7-9 and TRBJ2-1; TRBD2 agrees at 7 bases. The length of the CDR3 is 13 residues. Trimming removed 8 bases from V and 6 bases from J; junction bases left unmatched: 7. Per the germline V gene, CDR1 is SEHNR and CDR2 is FQNEAQ (reference sequence). The CDR3 loop reads CASHSTGGNEQFF. The DNA for the CDR3 is TGTGCCAGCCACTCGACGGGAGGCAATGAGCAGTTCTTC.

The rearrangement links TRBV19 to TRBJ1-3, with D tentatively TRBD1 (5 bases). Between the trimmed V and J ends, which lost 8 bases and 4 bases, there was a span of 18 bases. Germline V lookup: CDR1 LNHDA, CDR2 SQIVND (reference sequence). The CDR3 covers 15 residues. The chain's CDR3 is CASYHLQGLGNTIYF. The DNA of the CDR3 is TGTGCCAGTTACCATCTCCAGGGACTCGGAAACACCATATATTTT. Supplemented by reference TRBV19 and TRBJ1-3, the full variable domain reads DGGITQSPKYLFRKEGQNVTLSCEQNLNHDAMYWYRQDPGQGLRLIYYSQIVNDFQKGDIAEGYSVSREKKESFPLTVTSAQKNPTAFYLCASYHLQGLGNTIYFGEGSWLTVV.

The chain joins TRBV4-1 to TRBJ2-7; D is perhaps TRBD1 (6 bases). CDR1 is MGHRA and CDR2 is YSYEKL in the germline V gene. The V end lost 0 bases, the J end lost 1 base, and 10 bases lay between the germline ends. There are 15 residues in the CDR3. CDR3 bases: TGCGCCAGCAGCCAAGAACCCGGACAGTCCTACGAGCAGTACTTC. It codes for CASSQEPGQSYEQYF.

This sequence joins TRBV15 and TRBJ2-7; TRBD2 is a possible D gene (5 bases). Trimming shortened V by 1 base and J by 3 bases, and 13 bases separated the two germline ends. The length of the CDR3 is 15 residues. Per the germline V gene, CDR1 is LNHNV and CDR2 is YYDKDF (reference sequence). DNA for the CDR3: TGTGCCACCAGCAGAGCAGGTTGGGAGCTCTACGAGCAGTACTTC. The encoded protein is CATSRAGWELYEQYF. The variable domain in full, with the rest retrieved from reference TRBV15 and TRBJ2-7, is DAMVIQNPRYQVTQFGKPVTLSCSQTLNHNVMYWYQQKSSQAPKLLFHYYDKDFNNEADTPDNFQSRRPNTSFCFLDIRSPGLGDTAMYLCATSRAGWELYEQYFGPGTRLTVT.

CDR3 residues: CAWSVLSPDTQYF. CDR3 nucleotide sequence: TGTGCCTGGAGTGTACTCTCTCCGGATACGCAGTATTTT. V gene TRBV30 combines with J gene TRBJ2-3, with D unresolved. Germline V CDR1 and CDR2: GTSNPN, SVGIG (reference sequence). Trimming shortened V by 0 bases and J by 6 bases, and 10 bases separated the two germline ends. The CDR3 is made up of 13 amino acids.

The rearrangement joins TRBV7-9 to TRBJ2-3; perhaps TRBD1 as D (6 bases). CDR3 size: 15 residues. In germline, CDR1 is SEHNR, CDR2 FQNEAQ (reference sequence). Trimming removed 5 bases at V and 6 bases at J, with 18 bases between. The CDR3, as DNA: TGTGCCAGCAGCACCCGGACAGCTATCAGGGATACGCAGTATTTT. Translation gives CASSTRTAIRDTQYF.

V usage is TRBV29-1 and J usage is TRBJ2-1; 10 bases map to TRBD1. This CDR3 is 14 amino acids long. Trimming removed 7 bases from V and 7 bases from J; junction bases left unmatched: 10. The germline CDR1 and CDR2 sequences are SQVTM and ANQGSEA. CDR3 in amino acids: CSGWGWGQGNEQFF. CDR3 in DNA: TGCAGCGGTTGGGGTTGGGGACAGGGGAATGAGCAGTTCTTC.

V usage is TRBV7-9 and J usage is TRBJ1-4, with 11 positions matching TRBD1. The CDR3 length is 14 residues. V lost 5 bases and J lost 7; bases outside the gene matches: 3. Per the germline V gene, CDR1 is SEHNR and CDR2 is FQNEAQ (reference sequence). For the CDR3, the DNA is TGTGCCAGCAGCCCCGGGACAGGGGGTGAAAAACTGTTTTTT. Protein sequence: CASSPGTGGEKLFF.

The chain has TRBV24-1 and TRBJ2-1; 8 bases agree with TRBD1. The V and J ends lost 0 bases and 5 bases, in that order; junction bases with no gene match: 5. The CDR3 sequence is 16 residues long. Germline V lookup: CDR1 KGHDR, CDR2 SFDVKD. The DNA for the CDR3 is TGTGCCACCAGTGATTTGCCCCAGGGGGCGCACAATGAGCAGTTCTTC. Residues: CATSDLPQGAHNEQFF.

This chain's CDR3 is CASSPRRDGYTEAFF. CDR3 nucleotides: TGTGCCAGCAGTCCTCGCCGGGACGGCTACACTGAAGCTTTCTTT. The rearrangement uses TRBV28 and TRBJ1-1; the D gene is possibly TRBD1 (5 bases). Germline V gene sequence: CDR1 MDHEN, CDR2 SYDVKM. The V end lost 5 bases, the J end lost 3 bases, and 16 bases lay between the germline ends. This CDR3 has 15 residues. Full variable domain (rest looked up from reference TRBV28 and TRBJ1-1): DVKVTQSSRYLVKRTGEKVFLECVQDMDHENMFWYRQDPGLGLRLIYFSYDVKMKEKGDIPEGYSVSREKKERFSLILESASTNQTSMYLCASSPRRDGYTEAFFGQGTRLTVV.

This sequence joins TRBV18 and TRBJ2-5; D call uncertain. The germline gives CDR1 KGHSH, CDR2 LQKENI. V was shortened by 0 bases and J by 0 bases, with 5 bases between the two germline ends. The CDR3 consists of 14 residues. The chain's CDR3 is CASSPPRYQETQYF. CDR3 nucleotides: TGTGCCAGCTCACCACCAAGGTACCAAGAGACCCAGTACTTC.